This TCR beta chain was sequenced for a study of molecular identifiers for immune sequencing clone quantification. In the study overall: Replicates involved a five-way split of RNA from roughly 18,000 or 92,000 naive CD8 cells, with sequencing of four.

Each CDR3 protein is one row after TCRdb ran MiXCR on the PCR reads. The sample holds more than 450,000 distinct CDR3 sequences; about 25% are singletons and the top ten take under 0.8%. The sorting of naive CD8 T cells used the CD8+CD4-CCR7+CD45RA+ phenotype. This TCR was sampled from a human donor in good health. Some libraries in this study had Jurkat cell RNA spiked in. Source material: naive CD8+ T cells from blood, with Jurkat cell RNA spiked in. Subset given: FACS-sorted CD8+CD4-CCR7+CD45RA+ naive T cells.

DNA of the CDR3: TGCGCCAGCAGCCAAGCCCGCAATGAGCAGTTCTTC. It encodes CASSQARNEQFF. The V call is TRBV4-1, the J call TRBJ2-1; D uncertain. Germline V gene sequence: CDR1 MGHRA, CDR2 YSYEKL. The CDR3 covers 12 residues. V shed 1 base and J shed 6 bases, with 4 bases lying between them.